The sequence of this T cell receptor beta chain was determined in a study of post-analysis software for immune sequencing data. The overall study: Relapsing-remitting, secondary progressive and progressive-relapsing multiple sclerosis courses were included.

CDR1 and CDR2 (germline): LGHDT, YNNKEL (reference sequence). CDR3 length: 16 amino acids. This clonotype was recorded a few times. No antigen is known for it. Unique molecular identifiers featured in each of the TCR beta cDNA libraries. A population of 1 to 10 million T cells gave rise to about half a million cDNA molecules. TCRdb recomputed calls from the PCR reads with MiXCR, one row per CDR3 protein. The sample holds almost 700,000 distinct CDR3 sequences, 55% to 60% seen once. Notes on the study in general: Patients used about 5 TRBV segments, including TRBV5-6, TRBV5-1 and TRBV20-1, more often than controls.

J is TRBJ2-4 and V is TRBV3-1, with 10 positions matching TRBD2. The J call may not be correct, given that the DNA end is closer to TRBJ2-7. This TCR derives from a girl between 2 and 10 years old with multiple sclerosis. Sequencing was performed on blood. DNA for the CDR3: TGTGCCAGCAGCCGCCTTGGCGGGACTAGCGCGAACGAGCAGTACTTC. Protein: CASSRLGGTSANEQYF.